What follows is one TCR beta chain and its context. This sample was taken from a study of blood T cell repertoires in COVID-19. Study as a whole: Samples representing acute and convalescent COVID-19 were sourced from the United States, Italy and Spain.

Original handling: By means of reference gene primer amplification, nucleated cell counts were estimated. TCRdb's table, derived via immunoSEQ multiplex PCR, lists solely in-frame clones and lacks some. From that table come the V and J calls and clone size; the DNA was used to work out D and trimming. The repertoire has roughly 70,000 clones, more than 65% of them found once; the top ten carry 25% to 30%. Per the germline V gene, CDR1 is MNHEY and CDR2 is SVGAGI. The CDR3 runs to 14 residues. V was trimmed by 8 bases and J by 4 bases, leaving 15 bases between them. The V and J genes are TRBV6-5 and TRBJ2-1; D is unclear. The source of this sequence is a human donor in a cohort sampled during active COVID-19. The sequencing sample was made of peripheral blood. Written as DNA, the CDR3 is TGTGCCAGCGGTAGTAGTTTCCTTTACAATGAGCAGTTCTTC. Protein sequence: CASGSSFLYNEQFF.